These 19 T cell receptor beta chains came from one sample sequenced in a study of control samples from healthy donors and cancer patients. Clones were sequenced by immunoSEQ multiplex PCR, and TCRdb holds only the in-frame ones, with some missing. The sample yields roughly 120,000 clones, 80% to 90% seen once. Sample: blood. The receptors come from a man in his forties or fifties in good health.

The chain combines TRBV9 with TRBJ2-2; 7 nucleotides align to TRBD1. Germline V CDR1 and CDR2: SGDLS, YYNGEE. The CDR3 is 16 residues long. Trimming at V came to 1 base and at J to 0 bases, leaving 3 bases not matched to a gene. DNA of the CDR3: TGTGCCAGCAGCGTAAACAGGGGCGCGAACACCGGGGAGCTGTTTTTT. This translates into CASSVNRGANTGELFF.

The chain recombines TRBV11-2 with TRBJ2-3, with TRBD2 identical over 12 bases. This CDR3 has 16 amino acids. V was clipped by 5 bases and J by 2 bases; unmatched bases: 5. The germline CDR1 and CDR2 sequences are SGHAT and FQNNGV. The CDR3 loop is CASSQLAGGLTDTQYF. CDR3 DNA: TGTGCCAGCAGCCAACTAGCGGGGGGACTCACAGATACGCAGTATTTT.

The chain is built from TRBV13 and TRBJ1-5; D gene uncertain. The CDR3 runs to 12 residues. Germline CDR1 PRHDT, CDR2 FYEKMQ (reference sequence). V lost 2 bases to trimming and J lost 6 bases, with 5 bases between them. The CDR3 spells CASSLNGQPQHF. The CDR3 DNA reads TGTGCCAGCAGCTTAAATGGTCAGCCCCAGCATTTT.

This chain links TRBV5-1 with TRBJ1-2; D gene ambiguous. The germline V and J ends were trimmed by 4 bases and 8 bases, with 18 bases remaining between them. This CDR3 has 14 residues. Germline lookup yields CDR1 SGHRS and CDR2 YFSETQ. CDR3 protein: CASSTSYTWRGYTF. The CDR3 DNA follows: TGCGCCAGCAGCACCTCATACACCTGGAGGGGCTACACCTTC.

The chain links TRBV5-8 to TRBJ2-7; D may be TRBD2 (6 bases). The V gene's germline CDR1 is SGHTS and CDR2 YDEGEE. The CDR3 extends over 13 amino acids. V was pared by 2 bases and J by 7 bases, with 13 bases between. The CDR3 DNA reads TGTGCCAGCAGCTTCATGGGAGGTAGGGAGCAGTACTTC. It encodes CASSFMGGREQYF.

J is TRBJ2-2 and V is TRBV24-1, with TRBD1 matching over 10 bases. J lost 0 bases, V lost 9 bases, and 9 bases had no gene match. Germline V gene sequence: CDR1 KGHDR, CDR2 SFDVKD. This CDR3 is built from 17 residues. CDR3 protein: CATDGTGENPNTGELFF. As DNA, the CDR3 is TGTGCCACCGATGGGACAGGGGAGAATCCGAACACCGGGGAGCTGTTTTTT.

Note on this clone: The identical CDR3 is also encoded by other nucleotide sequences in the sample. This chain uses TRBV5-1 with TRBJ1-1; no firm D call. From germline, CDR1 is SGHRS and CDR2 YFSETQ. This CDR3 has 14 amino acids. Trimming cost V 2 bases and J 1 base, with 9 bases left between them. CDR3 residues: CASSFESRNTEAFF. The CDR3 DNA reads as TGCGCCAGCAGCTTTGAAAGCCGGAACACTGAAGCTTTCTTT.

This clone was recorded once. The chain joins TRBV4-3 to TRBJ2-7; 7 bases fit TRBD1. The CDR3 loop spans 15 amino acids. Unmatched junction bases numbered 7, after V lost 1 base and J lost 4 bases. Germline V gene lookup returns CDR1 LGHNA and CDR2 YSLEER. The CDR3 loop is CASSQGPGQSYEQYF. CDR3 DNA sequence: TGCGCCAGCAGCCAAGGTCCGGGACAGTCTTACGAGCAGTACTTC.

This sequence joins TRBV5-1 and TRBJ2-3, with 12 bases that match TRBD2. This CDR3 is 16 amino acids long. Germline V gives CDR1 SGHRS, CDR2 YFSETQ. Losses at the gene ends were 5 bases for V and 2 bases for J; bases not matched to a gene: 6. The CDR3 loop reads CASSSTSGGYTDTQYF. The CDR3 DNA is TGCGCCAGCAGTTCGACTAGCGGGGGCTACACAGATACGCAGTATTTT.

For the CDR3, the DNA is TGCGCCAGCAGTGAAAATTGGGTGGACACGCAGTATTTT. Translation gives CASSENWVDTQYF. V usage is TRBV10-2 and J usage is TRBJ2-3; D uncertain. V was trimmed by 3 bases and J by 9 bases, leaving 13 bases between them. The germline V gene encodes CDR1 WSHSY and CDR2 SAAADI. CDR3 length: 13 residues.

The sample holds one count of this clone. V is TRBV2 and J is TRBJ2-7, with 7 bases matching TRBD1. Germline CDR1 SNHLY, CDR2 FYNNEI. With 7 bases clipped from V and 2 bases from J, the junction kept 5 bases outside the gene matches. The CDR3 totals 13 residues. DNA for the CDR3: TGTGCCAGCATCCCGGGACAGCCCTACGAGCAGTACTTC. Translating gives CASIPGQPYEQYF. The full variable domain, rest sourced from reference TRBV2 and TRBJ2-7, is EPEVTQTPSHQVTQMGQEVILRCVPISNHLYFYWYRQILGQKVEFLVSFYNNEISEKSEIFDDQFSVERPDGSNFTLKIRSTKLEDSAMYFCASIPGQPYEQYFGPGTRLTVT.

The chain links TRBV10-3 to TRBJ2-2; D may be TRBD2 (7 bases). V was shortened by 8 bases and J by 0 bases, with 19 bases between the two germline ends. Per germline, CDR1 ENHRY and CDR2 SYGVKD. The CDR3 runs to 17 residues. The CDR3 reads CAIGGGGTSANTGELFF. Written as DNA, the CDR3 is TGTGCCATCGGAGGGGGGGGAACATCCGCGAACACCGGGGAGCTGTTTTTT.

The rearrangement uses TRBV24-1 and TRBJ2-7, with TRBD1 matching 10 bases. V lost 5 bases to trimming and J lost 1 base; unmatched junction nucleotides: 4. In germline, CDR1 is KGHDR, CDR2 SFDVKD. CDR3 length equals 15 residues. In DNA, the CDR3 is TGTGCCACCAGTGGGGGGACAGGGGATTCCTACGAGCAGTACTTC. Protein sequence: CATSGGTGDSYEQYF.

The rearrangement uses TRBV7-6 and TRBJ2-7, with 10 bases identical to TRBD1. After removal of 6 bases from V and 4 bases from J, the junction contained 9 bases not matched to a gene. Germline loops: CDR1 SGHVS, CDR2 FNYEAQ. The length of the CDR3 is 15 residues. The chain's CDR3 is CASSLPGQGMYEQYF. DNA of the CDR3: TGTGCCAGCAGTTTACCGGGACAGGGGATGTACGAGCAGTACTTC.

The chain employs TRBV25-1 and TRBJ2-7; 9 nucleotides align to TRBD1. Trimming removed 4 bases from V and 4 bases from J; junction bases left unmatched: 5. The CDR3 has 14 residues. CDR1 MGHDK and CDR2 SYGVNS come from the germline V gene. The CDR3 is CASSGGQGKYEQYF. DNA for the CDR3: TGTGCCAGCAGTGGGGGACAGGGTAAATACGAGCAGTACTTC.

The DNA for the CDR3 is TGTGCCAGCAGCTTAGTCATGGCTCGCGGGGCATATACTGAAGCTTTCTTT. It translates to CASSLVMARGAYTEAFF. J is TRBJ1-1 and V is TRBV7-2, with TRBD1 as a possible D gene (5 bases). This CDR3 spans 17 amino acids. Per germline, CDR1 SGHTA and CDR2 FQGNSA. V lost 1 base to trimming and J lost 5 bases, with 20 bases between them.

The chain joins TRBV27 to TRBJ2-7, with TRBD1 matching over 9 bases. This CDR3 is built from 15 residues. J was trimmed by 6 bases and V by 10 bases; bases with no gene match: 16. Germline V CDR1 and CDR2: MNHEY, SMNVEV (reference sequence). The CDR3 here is CANNFKGTGPLEQYF. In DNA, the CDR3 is TGTGCCAACAACTTTAAGGGGACAGGGCCCCTCGAGCAGTACTTC.

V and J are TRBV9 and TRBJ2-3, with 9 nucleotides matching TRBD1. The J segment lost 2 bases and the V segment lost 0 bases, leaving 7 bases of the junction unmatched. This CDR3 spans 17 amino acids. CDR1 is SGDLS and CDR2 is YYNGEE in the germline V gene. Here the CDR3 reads CASSVVGTGRNTDTQYF. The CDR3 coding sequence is TGTGCCAGCAGCGTAGTAGGGACAGGGCGGAACACAGATACGCAGTATTTT. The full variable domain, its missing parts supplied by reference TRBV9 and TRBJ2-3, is DSGVTQTPKHLITATGQRVTLRCSPRSGDLSVYWYQQSLDQGLQFLIQYYNGEERAKGNILERFSAQQFPDLHSELNLSSLELGDSALYFCASSVVGTGRNTDTQYFGPGTRLTVL.

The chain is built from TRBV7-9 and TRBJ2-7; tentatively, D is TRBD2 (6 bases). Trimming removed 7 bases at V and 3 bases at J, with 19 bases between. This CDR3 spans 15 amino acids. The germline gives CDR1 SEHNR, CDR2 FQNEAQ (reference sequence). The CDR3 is CASTRAGLKFYEQYF. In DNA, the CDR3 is TGTGCCAGCACCCGAGCGGGCCTGAAGTTCTACGAGCAGTACTTC.